This is a list of T cell receptor beta chains from one sample in a study of T cell responses to AZD1222 COVID-19 vaccine. Only in-frame clones appear in the TCRdb table, and some are missing; sequencing was by immunoSEQ multiplex PCR. The repertoire holds approximately 84,000 clones, with 80% to 90% as singletons. Sample: peripheral blood, taken on day 0 of AZD1222 vaccination. Every receptor here comes from an adult in good health. Each CDR3 is given with its conserved first and last residue. Fields, in order: J gene, D gene, clone size, V gene, CDR3 DNA, CDR3 protein. The D gene is left open where the match is weak. Where a row states a size, it is once, few, many or the class of an expanded clone; other rows omit it.

>TRBJ2-5|TRBD1|once|TRBV5-1
TGCGCCAGCAGCTTGGCCGGAGGACAGGGCACCCAGTACTTC
CASSLAGGQGTQYF
>TRBJ1-6|TRBD1|-|TRBV27
TGTGCCAGCAGACTTCTCGGGGACAGCGACTATAATTCACCCCTCCACTTT
CASRLLGDSDYNSPLHF
>TRBJ1-4|-|-|TRBV30
TGTGCCTGGAAGGGAGTTCAGGTTGAAAAACTGTTTTTT
CAWKGVQVEKLFF
>TRBJ2-3|TRBD2|-|TRBV6-4
TGTGCCAGCAGTGACTCGATGGCGGGAGGAACAGATACGCAGTATTTT
CASSDSMAGGTDTQYF
>TRBJ2-2|-|-|TRBV9
TGTGCCAGCAGCGTAGGCGGGACCCCGGCGTCTGGGGAGCTGTTTTTT
CASSVGGTPASGELFF
>TRBJ1-5|-|-|TRBV5-5
TGTGCCAGCAGCTACCGGGACCTACTGGGTGGGGGCAATCAGCCCCAGCATTTT
CASSYRDLLGGGNQPQHF
>TRBJ2-1|TRBD2|-|TRBV4-2
TGTGCCAGCAGCCAAACGAAAAGCGGGAGGGCCTACAATGAGCAGTTCTTC
CASSQTKSGRAYNEQFF
>TRBJ2-7|TRBD1|-|TRBV5-1
TGCGCCAGCAGCTCAACCGGGACAGGGGCCTACGAGCAGTACTTC
CASSSTGTGAYEQYF
>TRBJ1-2|-|-|TRBV5-4
TGTGCCAGCAGCTTGCGGCAGGATGGCTACACCTTC
CASSLRQDGYTF
>TRBJ2-5|-|-|TRBV11-2
TGTGCCAGCAGCTTAGATGAAGAGACCCAGTACTTC
CASSLDEETQYF
>TRBJ1-3|-|few|TRBV18
TGTGCCAGCTCACCACCGGGACACTCTGGAAACACCATATATTTT
CASSPPGHSGNTIYF
>TRBJ2-1|-|-|TRBV5-6
TGTGCCAGCAGCTTACTGGGGATTTCCTCCTACAATGAGCAGTTCTTC
CASSLLGISSYNEQFF
>TRBJ2-3|-|-|TRBV20-1
TGCAGTGCTATTGACGGCATATCTAGCACAGATACGCAGTATTTT
CSAIDGISSTDTQYF
>TRBJ1-2|TRBD1|-|TRBV5-1
TGCGCCAGCAGCTTGGAAGGGACAGGGGGCCGATATGGCTACACCTTC
CASSLEGTGGRYGYTF
>TRBJ1-4|-|-|TRBV11-1
TGTGCCAGCAGCCTCGGTCGGGTCAGTCAATCGGAAAAACTGTTTTTT
CASSLGRVSQSEKLFF
>TRBJ2-5|TRBD2|-|TRBV15
TGTGCCACTAGAAGCGGGATGGCAGGGACCCAGTACTTC
CATRSGMAGTQYF
>TRBJ1-6|TRBD1|once|TRBV6-5
TGTGCCAGCCAGGGGGCTCGAGCTTCACCCCTCCACTTT
CASQGARASPLHF
>TRBJ1-4|TRBD1|once|TRBV28
TGTGCCAGCAGACCCGGACAGGGTGAAAAACTGTTTTTT
CASRPGQGEKLFF
>TRBJ1-5|-|-|TRBV6-6
TGTGCCAGCACCGGCCTGGGTAATCAGCCCCAGCATTTT
CASTGLGNQPQHF
>TRBJ2-2|-|once|TRBV2
TGTGCCAGCAGTCTAGATACCGGGGAGCTGTTTTTT
CASSLDTGELFF
>TRBJ2-4|-|-|TRBV15
TGTGCCACCAGCAGTAGGGACTCCTTAGCCAAAAACATTCAGTACTTC
CATSSRDSLAKNIQYF
>TRBJ1-5|-|-|TRBV6-5
TGTGCCAGCATGGGACTTCGGGTCGATCAGCCCCAGCATTTT
CASMGLRVDQPQHF